Listed here is a single TCR beta chain. This specimen belongs to a study of T cells in Graves' hyperthyroidism and ophthalmopathy. Orbital computed tomography and thyroid ultrasound, together with serum TRAb and thyroxine and clinical symptoms, were used for diagnoses. CDR1 is MNHEY and CDR2 is SMNVEV in the germline V gene (reference sequence). This CDR3 region has 19 residues. Unmatched junction bases numbered 14, after V lost 6 bases and J lost 4 bases. Amplified TCR beta CDR3 regions derived from RNA transcripts. The TCR CDR3 was amplified in a first-round RT-PCR using the HTBI primer set. One entry per CDR3 protein, called by TCRdb with MiXCR from the multiplex PCR reads. The sample records hundreds of thousands of distinct CDR3 sequences, more than 11% being singletons.

V is TRBV27 and J is TRBJ2-1; 14 bases line up with TRBD2. This clonotype was obtained from a woman aged 30 to 39 with Graves' hyperthyroidism. Sequenced input: blood. The CDR3 protein is CASSPIGTSGRSVYNEQFF. CDR3 sequence (DNA): TGTGCCAGCAGCCCAATCGGGACTAGCGGGAGATCTGTTTACAATGAGCAGTTCTTC.